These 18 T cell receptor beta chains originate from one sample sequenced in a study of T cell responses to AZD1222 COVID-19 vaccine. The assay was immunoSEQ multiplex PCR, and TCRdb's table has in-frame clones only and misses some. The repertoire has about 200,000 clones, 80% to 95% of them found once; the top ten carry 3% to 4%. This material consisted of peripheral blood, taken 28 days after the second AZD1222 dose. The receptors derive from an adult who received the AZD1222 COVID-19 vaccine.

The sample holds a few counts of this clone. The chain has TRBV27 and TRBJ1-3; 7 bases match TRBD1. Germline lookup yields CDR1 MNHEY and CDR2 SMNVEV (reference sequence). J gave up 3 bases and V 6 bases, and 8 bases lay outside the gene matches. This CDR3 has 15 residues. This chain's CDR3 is CASSQRQGSGNTIYF. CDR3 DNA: TGTGCCAGCAGCCAACGACAGGGAAGTGGAAACACCATATATTTT.

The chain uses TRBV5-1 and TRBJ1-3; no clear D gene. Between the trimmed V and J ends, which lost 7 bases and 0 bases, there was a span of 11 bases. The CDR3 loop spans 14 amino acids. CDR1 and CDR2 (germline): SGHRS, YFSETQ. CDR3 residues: CASSGSLSGNTIYF. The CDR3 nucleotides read TGCGCCAGCTCCGGGTCCCTCTCTGGAAACACCATATATTTT. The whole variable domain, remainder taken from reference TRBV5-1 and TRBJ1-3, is KAGVTQTPRYLIKTRGQQVTLSCSPISGHRSVSWYQQTPGQGLQFLFEYFSETQRNKGNFPGRFSGRQFSNSRSEMNVSTLELGDSALYLCASSGSLSGNTIYFGEGSWLTVV.

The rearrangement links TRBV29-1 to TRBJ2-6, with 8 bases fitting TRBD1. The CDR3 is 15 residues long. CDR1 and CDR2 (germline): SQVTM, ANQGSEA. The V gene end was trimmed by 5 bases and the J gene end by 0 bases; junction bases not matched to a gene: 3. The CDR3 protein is CSVTGGDSGANVLTF. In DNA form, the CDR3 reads TGCAGCGTTACAGGGGGAGACTCTGGGGCCAACGTCCTGACTTTC.

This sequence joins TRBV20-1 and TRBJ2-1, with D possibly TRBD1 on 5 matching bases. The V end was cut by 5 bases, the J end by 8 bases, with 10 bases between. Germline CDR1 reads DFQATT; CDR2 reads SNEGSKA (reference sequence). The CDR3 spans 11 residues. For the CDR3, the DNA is TGCAGTGCTCAGGGAATCTATGAGCAGTTCTTC. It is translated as CSAQGIYEQFF.

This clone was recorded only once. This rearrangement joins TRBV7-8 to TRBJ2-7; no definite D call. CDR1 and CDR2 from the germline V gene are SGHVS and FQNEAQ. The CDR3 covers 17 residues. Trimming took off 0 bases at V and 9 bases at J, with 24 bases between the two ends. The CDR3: CASSLAEPPNPTSGQYF. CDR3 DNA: TGTGCCAGCAGCTTAGCGGAGCCCCCGAACCCTACGAGTGGGCAGTACTTC.

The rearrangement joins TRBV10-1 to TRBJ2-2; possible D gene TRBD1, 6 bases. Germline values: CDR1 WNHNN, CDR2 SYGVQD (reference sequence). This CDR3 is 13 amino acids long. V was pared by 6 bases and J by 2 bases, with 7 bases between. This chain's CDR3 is CASRDSNTGELFF. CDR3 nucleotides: TGCGCCAGCAGGGACAGCAACACCGGGGAGCTGTTTTTT.

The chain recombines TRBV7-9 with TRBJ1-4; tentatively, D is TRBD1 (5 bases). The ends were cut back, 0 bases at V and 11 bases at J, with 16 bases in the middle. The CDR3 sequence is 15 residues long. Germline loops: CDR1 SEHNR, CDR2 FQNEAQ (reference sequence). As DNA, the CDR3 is TGTGCCAGCAGCTTAGCGGGGACGGTCGTGGGTAAACTGTTTTTT. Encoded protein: CASSLAGTVVGKLFF. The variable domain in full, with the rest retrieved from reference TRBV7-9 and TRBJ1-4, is DTGVSQNPRHKITKRGQNVTFRCDPISEHNRLYWYRQTLGQGPEFLTYFQNEAQLEKSRLLSDRFSAERPKGSFSTLEIQRTEQGDSAMYLCASSLAGTVVGKLFFGSGTQLSVL.

The CDR3 bases are TGTGCCAGCAGCGGACAGGGAACACTCACAGATACGCAGTATTTT. The encoded protein is CASSGQGTLTDTQYF. The chain is built from TRBV7-9 and TRBJ2-3, with 8 bases identical to TRBD1. CDR3 length equals 15 residues. Per the germline V gene, CDR1 is SEHNR and CDR2 is FQNEAQ (reference sequence). J was trimmed by 2 bases and V by 5 bases; bases with no gene match: 6.

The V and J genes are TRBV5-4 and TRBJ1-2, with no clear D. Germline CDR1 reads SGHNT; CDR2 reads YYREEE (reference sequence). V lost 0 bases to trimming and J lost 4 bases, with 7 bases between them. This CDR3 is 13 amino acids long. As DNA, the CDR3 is TGTGCCAGCAGCTTGGAGGCGTCCTATGGCTACACCTTC. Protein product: CASSLEASYGYTF. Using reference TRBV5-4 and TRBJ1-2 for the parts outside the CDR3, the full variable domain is ETGVTQSPTHLIKTRGQQVTLRCSSQSGHNTVSWYQQALGQGPQFIFQYYREEENGRGNFPPRFSGLQFPNYSSELNVNALELDDSALYLCASSLEASYGYTFGSGTRLTVV.

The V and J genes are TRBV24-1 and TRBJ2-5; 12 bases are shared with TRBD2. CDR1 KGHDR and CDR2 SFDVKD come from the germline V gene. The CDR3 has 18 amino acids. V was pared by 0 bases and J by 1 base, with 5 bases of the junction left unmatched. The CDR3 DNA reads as TGTGCCACCAGTGATTTGCCGGGACTAGCGGGTATCCAAGAGACCCAGTACTTC. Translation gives CATSDLPGLAGIQETQYF.

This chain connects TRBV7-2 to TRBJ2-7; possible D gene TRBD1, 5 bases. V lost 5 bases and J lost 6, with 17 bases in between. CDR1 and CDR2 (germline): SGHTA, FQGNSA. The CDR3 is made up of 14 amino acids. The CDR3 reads CASSILAGRAEQYF. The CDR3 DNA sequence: TGTGCCAGCAGCATCCTTGCCGGCAGGGCCGAGCAGTACTTC. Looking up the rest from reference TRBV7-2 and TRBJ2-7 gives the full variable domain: GAGVSQSPSNKVTEKGKDVELRCDPISGHTALYWYRQSLGQGLEFLIYFQGNSAPDKSGLPSDRFSAERTGGSVSTLTIQRTQQEDSAVYLCASSILAGRAEQYFGPGTRLTVT.

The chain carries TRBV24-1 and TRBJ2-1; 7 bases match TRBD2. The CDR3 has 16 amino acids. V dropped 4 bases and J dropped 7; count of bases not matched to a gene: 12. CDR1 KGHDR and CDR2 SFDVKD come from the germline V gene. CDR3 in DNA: TGTGCCACCAGTGACCCCTTTGGCGCGGGAGCTAATGAGCAGTTCTTC. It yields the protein CATSDPFGAGANEQFF.

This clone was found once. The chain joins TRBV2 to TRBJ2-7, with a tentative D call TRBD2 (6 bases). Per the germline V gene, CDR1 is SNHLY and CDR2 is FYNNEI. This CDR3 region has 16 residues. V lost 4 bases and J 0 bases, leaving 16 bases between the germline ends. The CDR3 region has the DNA TGTGCCAGCAGTGCGAACTCGGGACTGATCTCCTACGAGCAGTACTTC. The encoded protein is CASSANSGLISYEQYF.

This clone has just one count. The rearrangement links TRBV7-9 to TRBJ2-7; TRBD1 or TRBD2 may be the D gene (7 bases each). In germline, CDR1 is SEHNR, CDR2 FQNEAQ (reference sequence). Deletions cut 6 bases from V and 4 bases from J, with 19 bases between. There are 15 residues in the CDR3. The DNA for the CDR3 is TGTGCCAGCAGTTACAATCGACAGGGAGGGTACGAGCAGTACTTC. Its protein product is CASSYNRQGGYEQYF.

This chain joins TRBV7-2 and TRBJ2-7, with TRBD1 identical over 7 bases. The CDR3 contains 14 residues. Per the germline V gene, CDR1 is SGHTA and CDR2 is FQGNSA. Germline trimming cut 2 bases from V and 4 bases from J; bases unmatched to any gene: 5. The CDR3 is CASSLRSQGYEQYF. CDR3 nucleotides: TGTGCCAGCAGCTTAAGGTCACAGGGGTACGAGCAGTACTTC.

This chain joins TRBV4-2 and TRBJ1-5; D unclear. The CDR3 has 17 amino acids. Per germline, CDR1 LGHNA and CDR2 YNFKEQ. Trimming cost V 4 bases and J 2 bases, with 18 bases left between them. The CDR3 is CASSPSVLTGGNQPQHF. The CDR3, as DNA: TGTGCCAGCAGCCCATCGGTTCTAACTGGAGGCAATCAGCCCCAGCATTTT.

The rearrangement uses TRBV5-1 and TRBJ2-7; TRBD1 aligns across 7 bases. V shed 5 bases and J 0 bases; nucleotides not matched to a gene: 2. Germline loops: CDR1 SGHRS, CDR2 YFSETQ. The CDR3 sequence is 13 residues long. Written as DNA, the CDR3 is TGCGCCAGCAGGGGGACAGCCTCCTACGAGCAGTACTTC. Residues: CASRGTASYEQYF. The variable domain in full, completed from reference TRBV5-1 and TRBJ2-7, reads KAGVTQTPRYLIKTRGQQVTLSCSPISGHRSVSWYQQTPGQGLQFLFEYFSETQRNKGNFPGRFSGRQFSNSRSEMNVSTLELGDSALYLCASRGTASYEQYFGPGTRLTVT.

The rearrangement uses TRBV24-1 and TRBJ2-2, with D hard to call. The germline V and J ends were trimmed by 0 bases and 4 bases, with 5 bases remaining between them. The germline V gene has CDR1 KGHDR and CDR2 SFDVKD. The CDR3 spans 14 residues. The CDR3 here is CATSDLQTTGELFF. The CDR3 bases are TGTGCCACCAGTGATTTGCAGACCACCGGGGAGCTGTTTTTT.